The clone carrying this T cell receptor beta chain was found a few times. This sample was taken from a study of blood T cells in healthy people across ages. A J-beta primer mix and a sample-barcoded 5' primer were used in a second PCR of roughly 7 to 12 cycles. TCRdb processed the 5' RACE reads anew with MiXCR; each CDR3 protein has one entry. Of around 1.5 million distinct CDR3 sequences in the sample, almost 60% were seen once. This CDR3 has 15 residues. Germline V gene sequence: CDR1 SQVTM, CDR2 ANQGSEA. J gave up 6 bases and V 4 bases, and 9 bases lay outside the gene matches. At least 5 micrograms of total RNA were extracted per sample.

V gene TRBV29-1 combines with J gene TRBJ2-1; 10 nucleotides match TRBD2. Sequencing was carried out using blood. This TCR was sampled from a man between 18 and 35 years old in good health. In nucleotides, the CDR3 is TGCAGCGTTGTACTAGCGGGGAATCGGGGCAATGAGCAGTTCTTC. It codes for CSVVLAGNRGNEQFF.